The sequence of this T cell receptor beta chain was determined in a study of blood T cell repertoires in COVID-19. This clone showed up just once. Clones were read by immunoSEQ multiplex PCR, and TCRdb kept only the in-frame ones, dropping some. The sample has roughly 280,000 clones; over 75% are singletons. Deletions cut 7 bases from V and 3 bases from J, with 18 bases between. Germline CDR1 ENHRY, CDR2 SYGVKD. The CDR3 is 15 amino acids. The chain is built from TRBV10-3 and TRBJ1-2; D gene unclear. Sequencing used PBMCs or T cells enriched from blood (not recorded which). The clonotype comes from a woman aged 18-35 years who had recovered from COVID-19. This CDR3 is CAITARSTLDYGYTF. The CDR3 DNA sequence: TGTGCCATCACCGCCCGGAGCACCCTTGACTATGGCTACACCTTC.